The 12 T cell receptor beta chains reported below all come from one sample, sequenced in a study of cytomegalovirus exposure and HLA in healthy donors. The PCR employed 60 Vbeta primers together with 13 Jbeta primers. The repertoire was sequenced with immunoSEQ multiplex PCR; TCRdb's copy has only in-frame clones and lacks some. The sample records about 80,000 clones, about 77% being singletons. Sequenced: PBMCs. The receptors originated from a man aged 50-60 years in good health and CMV-seronegative.

This clone was counted a single time. This chain links TRBV7-9 with TRBJ2-7; 8 bases fit TRBD2. The CDR3 extends over 15 amino acids. Unmatched junction bases numbered 10, after V lost 6 bases and J lost 3 bases. Germline assignment: CDR1 SEHNR and CDR2 FQNEAQ (reference sequence). CDR3 sequence reads: CASRRDGGAVYEQYF. DNA for the CDR3: TGTGCCAGCAGGCGGGACGGGGGGGCTGTCTACGAGCAGTACTTC.

This chain joins TRBV9 and TRBJ1-1; no definite D call. CDR1 is SGDLS and CDR2 is YYNGEE in the germline V gene. Trimming pared 0 bases from V and 6 bases from J, leaving 15 bases between. CDR3 length: 15 residues. Here the CDR3 DNA reads TGTGCCAGCAGCGTAGAAGGGAGCGAGGTGGCTGAAGCTTTCTTT. Amino acids: CASSVEGSEVAEAFF.

The chain links TRBV5-1 to TRBJ2-3; TRBD2 agrees at 9 bases. Germline CDR1 and CDR2: SGHRS and YFSETQ. CDR3 length: 15 residues. V shed 0 bases and J 9 bases; nucleotides not matched to a gene: 8. CDR3 nucleotides: TGCGCCAGCAGCTTGGCGGGCGGGGGGGCACGGACGCAGTATTTT. The encoded protein is CASSLAGGGARTQYF.

This clone was found once. V usage is TRBV7-2 and J usage is TRBJ1-4; 7 nucleotides align to TRBD1. The CDR3 loop spans 15 amino acids. Germline loops: CDR1 SGHTA, CDR2 FQGNSA. Unmatched junction bases numbered 7, after V lost 5 bases and J lost 4 bases. CDR3 sequence reads: CASSMDRTLNEKLFF. CDR3 in DNA: TGTGCCAGCAGCATGGACAGGACCCTTAATGAAAAACTGTTTTTT.

The J gene is TRBJ2-7, the V gene TRBV2, with TRBD2 matching 8 bases. Trimming took 5 bases from V and 5 from J; bases not matched to a gene: 8. The CDR3 is 14 amino acids. CDR1 is SNHLY, CDR2 FYNNEI, per germline. The CDR3 is CASSKETSVNEQYF. The CDR3, as DNA: TGTGCCAGCAGTAAAGAGACTAGCGTCAACGAGCAGTACTTC.

The V call is TRBV6-1, the J call TRBJ1-2, with D hard to call. Looked up from germline, CDR1 is MNHNS and CDR2 is SASEGT. The CDR3 has 15 residues. Trimming removed 0 bases at V and 3 bases at J, with 11 bases between. The CDR3 reads CASSEAGRMYYGYTF. CDR3 coding DNA: TGTGCCAGCAGTGAAGCGGGCAGAATGTACTATGGCTACACCTTC.

The chain combines TRBV6-1 with TRBJ2-2; a weak D match, TRBD2 (5 bases). The V gene's germline CDR1 is MNHNS and CDR2 SASEGT. V was pared by 4 bases and J by 4 bases, with 16 bases between. This CDR3 comprises 16 residues. DNA of the CDR3: TGTGCCAGCAGTGCAAGGAGAGGGCGTGGCACCGGGGAGCTGTTTTTT. Translated, it gives CASSARRGRGTGELFF.

The rearrangement uses TRBV19 and TRBJ1-1; no clear D. The CDR3 sequence is 14 residues long. V lost 5 bases and J 1 base, leaving 11 bases between the germline ends. Germline-derived CDR1 and CDR2 are LNHDA and SQIVND (reference sequence). Here the CDR3 reads CASSAGYSNTEAFF. In DNA, the CDR3 is TGTGCCAGTAGTGCGGGGTATTCGAACACTGAAGCTTTCTTT.

Here the CDR3 reads CASSSRRGGNTEAFF. The CDR3 nucleotides read TGTGCCAGCAGTTCCCGTAGAGGCGGGAACACTGAAGCTTTCTTT. This chain connects TRBV6-5 to TRBJ1-1, with D unresolved. This CDR3 is built from 15 residues. Trimming took off 4 bases at V and 1 base at J, with 13 bases between the two ends. CDR1 is MNHEY, CDR2 SVGAGI, per germline.

This chain joins TRBV28 and TRBJ2-7; 10 nucleotides agree with TRBD1. This CDR3 region has 15 residues. The germline gives CDR1 MDHEN, CDR2 SYDVKM. V dropped 2 bases and J dropped 4; count of bases not matched to a gene: 5. CDR3 region: CASSLTGTGDYEQYF. The CDR3 DNA sequence: TGTGCCAGCAGTTTAACCGGGACAGGGGATTACGAGCAGTACTTC. The full variable domain, rest sourced from reference TRBV28 and TRBJ2-7, is DVKVTQSSRYLVKRTGEKVFLECVQDMDHENMFWYRQDPGLGLRLIYFSYDVKMKEKGDIPEGYSVSREKKERFSLILESASTNQTSMYLCASSLTGTGDYEQYFGPGTRLTVT.

In regard to this clone: Other DNA sequences within the sample encode an identical CDR3. This chain links TRBV2 with TRBJ2-2; D is perhaps TRBD2 (7 bases). The length of the CDR3 is 15 residues. V gave up 4 bases and J gave up 1 base, with 10 bases separating them. Germline lookup yields CDR1 SNHLY and CDR2 FYNNEI. CDR3 protein: CASSVRGGNTGELFF. CDR3 nucleotide sequence: TGTGCCAGCAGTGTAAGGGGGGGGAACACCGGGGAGCTGTTTTTT.

V is TRBV7-9 and J is TRBJ2-3; D is ambiguous. Trimming took 10 bases from V and 0 from J, leaving 11 bases between them. The CDR3 totals 13 residues. Germline V gives CDR1 SEHNR, CDR2 FQNEAQ (reference sequence). The CDR3 DNA sequence: TGTGCCACCACGACTCCTAGCACAGATACGCAGTATTTT. This encodes CATTTPSTDTQYF.